A selection of T cell receptor beta chains follows, all from one sample in a study of blood T cells in healthy people across ages. TCRdb called the 5' RACE reads again in MiXCR, with one record for every CDR3 protein. This table holds about 780,000 distinct CDR3 sequences, about 46% found once. Sequenced input: blood. The origin of the receptors is a man older than 75 in good health. The conserved cysteine and the conserved F or W are not part of the CDR3 here.

j_call,v_call,cdr3_length,cdr3_aa
TRBJ2-1,TRBV11-3,11,ASSQNRDSEQF
TRBJ1-1,TRBV5-1,14,ASSSRTGGANTEAF
TRBJ2-6,TRBV5-1,13,ASSLDGTGANVLT
TRBJ1-2,TRBV7-9,11,ASSLDTGSGYT
-,TRBV10-3,11,AISEQTEETQY
TRBJ2-7,TRBV20-1,10,SAFYRGYEQY
TRBJ2-1,TRBV25-1,13,ASGTQGLSYNEQF
TRBJ1-4,TRBV12-3/TRBV12-4,12,ASSSDRAWEKLF
TRBJ2-1,TRBV10-3,14,AISEATGAGGNEQF
TRBJ2-3,TRBV7-8,14,ASSYGLAGTTDTQY
TRBJ2-3,TRBV10-3,13,AISAVGLITDTQY
TRBJ2-1,TRBV6-2/TRBV6-3,12,ASSYRLANNEQF
TRBJ2-2,TRBV5-6,15,ASSPLTSGRGTGELF
TRBJ1-2,TRBV19,12,ASSILGDRHGYT
TRBJ1-1,TRBV7-6,12,ASSLASGHTEAF
TRBJ1-1,TRBV7-3,11,ASSLNEGTEAF
TRBJ1-5,TRBV28,14,ASSLLQGRRNQPQH
TRBJ1-5,TRBV6-1,15,ASSARQGDPSTQPQH
TRBJ2-1,TRBV7-3,13,ASSLNGGNYNEQF
TRBJ1-1,TRBV29-1,13,SVVKVEGLGTEAF
TRBJ1-5,TRBV5-1,14,ASSLAGEGSNQPQH
TRBJ2-4,TRBV6-2/TRBV6-3,13,ASSYDGGFKNIQY
TRBJ2-7,TRBV28,11,ASSQLAVREQY
TRBJ1-6,TRBV5-5,12,ASSFGQGTSPLH
TRBJ2-3,TRBV6-5,14,ASRPRDSTRGDTQY
TRBJ1-6,TRBV20-1,11,SARRQGKSPLH
TRBJ2-1,TRBV21-1,14,ASSRGEETTYNEQF
TRBJ2-1,TRBV20-1,12,STRVAEREWVQF
TRBJ2-7,TRBV7-2,11,ASSWDRFYEQY
TRBJ2-3,TRBV7-2,12,ASSLGGSGDTQY
TRBJ1-2,TRBV30,10,AWSVLFGGYT
TRBJ2-1,TRBV11-3,12,ASSFSRGVNEQF
TRBJ2-7,TRBV3-1,11,ASSLLLGFEQY